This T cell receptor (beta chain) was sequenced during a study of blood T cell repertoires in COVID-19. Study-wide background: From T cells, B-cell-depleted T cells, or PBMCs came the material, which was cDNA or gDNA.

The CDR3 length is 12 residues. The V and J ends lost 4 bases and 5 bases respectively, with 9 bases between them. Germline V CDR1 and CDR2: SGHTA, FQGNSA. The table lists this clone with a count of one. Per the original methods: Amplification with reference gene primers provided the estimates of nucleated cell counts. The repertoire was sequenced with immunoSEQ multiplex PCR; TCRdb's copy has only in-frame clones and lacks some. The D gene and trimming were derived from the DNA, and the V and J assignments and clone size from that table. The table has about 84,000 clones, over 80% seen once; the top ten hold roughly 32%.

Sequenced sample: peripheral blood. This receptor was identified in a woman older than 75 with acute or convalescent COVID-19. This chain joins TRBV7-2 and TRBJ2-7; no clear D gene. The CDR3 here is CASSSNFDEQYF. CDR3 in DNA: TGTGCCAGCAGCTCAAACTTCGACGAGCAGTACTTC.